This T cell receptor (beta chain) was sequenced in a study of T-cell reconstitution after alpha-beta-depleted transplantation in children listed by TCRdb under 2016. Background for the entire study: Using TCR repertoire profiling, the study quantitatively followed how T-cell immune reconstitution unfolded in children after TCRalphabeta/CD19-depleted allogeneic hematopoietic cell transplantation.

Library creation used PCR. Sequencing used an Illumina HiSeq 2500. Molecular barcoding was employed in the preparation of TCR libraries, with unique molecular identifiers being used to normalize TCRbeta repertoire quantification. TCRdb ran its own pipeline on the public reads, namely fastp trimming at Q25 and MiXCR clone calling, and kept in-frame beta chains. For every CDR3 protein sequence, its rows merge into one entry that carries the most common genes and DNA. The sample includes about 170,000 distinct CDR3 sequences, with around 10% observed a single time. About 13% of the sample rests with the top ten. The treatment or condition tag for this specimen amounts to: allogeneic hematopoietic cell transplantation with graft depleted of TCRalphabeta T cells and CD19 B cells. Transplant recipients were children who received TCRalphabeta/CD19-depleted allogeneic hematopoietic cell grafts. V was cut back by 10 bases and J by 6 bases, leaving a gap of 11 bases between them. Taken from the germline V gene, the CDR1 and CDR2 loops are SNHLY and FYNNEI. The CDR3 measures 11 amino acids from cysteine to phenylalanine. Only the CDR3 portion is preserved as DNA: 33 bases, with reading frame beginning at the first base.

The full study reports these points: Over the following months the frequencies of hyperexpanded clones went down, and after one year T-cell counts and TCRbeta diversity were mostly credited to newly produced T cells. The high TCRbeta diversity at day 60 in some patients was ascribed to recipient T cells and intrathymic progenitors that had survived conditioning. The apparently early alphabetaT-cell count recovery about two months after transplant was reportedly dependent on only several hundred rapidly expanded clones derived from non-depleted graft cells.

This clonotype was recorded many times. Its antigen is unknown. No base qualities exist here, and no much larger clone lies one base off it. This TCR came from a boy aged 2 to 10 with acute myeloid leukemia, due to receive a stem cell transplant. The receptor chain draws on TRBV2 and TRBJ2-3, with an unclear D gene assignment. Specimen: PBMCs, collected before TCRalphabeta/CD19-depleted stem cell transplant. CDR3 protein: CAIELGDTQYF. The DNA reads as follows: TGTGCCATCGAATTGGGGGATACGCAGTATTTT.